Here is one T cell receptor beta chain with its context. Its antigen is unknown. The data are from a study of vaccination and CD4 T cells after COVID-19. Across the study: In the control cultures, a CEFX pool, an HIV-1 Nef pool, or no peptide was supplied. General study findings and limits: Within convalescent individuals, 304 out of 307 vaccine-specific clones proved to be spike mono-reactive.

Germline-derived CDR1 and CDR2 are SGHVS and FQNEAQ. Trimming left V 3 bases short and J 6 bases short, with 9 bases between. This CDR3 region has 13 residues. Indicated treatment: roughly ten-day PBMC culture with coronavirus spike peptide pools or control peptides (ViraFEST assay). Once peptide pools had expanded antigen-specific T cells, ViraFEST sequenced TCRs. With the Oncomine TCR Beta short-read assay, DNA from cultured CD4+ T cells was sequenced. After culture, CD4+ T cells served as the source for genomic DNA extraction. A single record per CDR3 protein comes from TCRdb applying MiXCR to the PCR reads. This repertoire shows some 12,000 distinct CDR3 sequences, roughly 80% found once; its top ten account for around 10%.

Input material: CD4+ T cells from blood, cultured in vitro. The chain has TRBV7-8 and TRBJ1-5; TRBD1 might be the D (5 bases). The TCR was taken from a human donor who had recovered from COVID-19. This chain's CDR3 is CASSLWDRQPQHF. In DNA, the CDR3 is TGTGCCAGCAGCTTGTGGGACCGTCAGCCCCAGCATTTT.